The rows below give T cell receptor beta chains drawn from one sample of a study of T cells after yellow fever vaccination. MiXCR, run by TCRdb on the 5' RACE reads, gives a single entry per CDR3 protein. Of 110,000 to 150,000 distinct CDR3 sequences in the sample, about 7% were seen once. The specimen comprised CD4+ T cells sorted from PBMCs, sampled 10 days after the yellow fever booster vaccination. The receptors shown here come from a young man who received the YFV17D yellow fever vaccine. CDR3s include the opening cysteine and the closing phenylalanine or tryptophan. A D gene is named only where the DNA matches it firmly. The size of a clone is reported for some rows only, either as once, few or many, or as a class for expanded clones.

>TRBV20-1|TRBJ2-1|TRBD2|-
CSARDALLAGGNNEQFF
TGCAGTGCTAGAGATGCCCTCCTAGCGGGAGGGAACAATGAGCAGTTCTTC
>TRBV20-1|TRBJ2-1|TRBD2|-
CSAHSGGSYNEQFF
TGCAGTGCGCACTCGGGGGGATCATACAATGAGCAGTTCTTC
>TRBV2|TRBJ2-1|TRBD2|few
CASRSSGRTYNEQFF
TGTGCCAGCAGATCCAGCGGGAGGACCTACAATGAGCAGTTCTTC
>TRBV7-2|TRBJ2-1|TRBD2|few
CASRPSGNEQFF
TGTGCCAGCAGACCTAGCGGGAATGAGCAGTTCTTC
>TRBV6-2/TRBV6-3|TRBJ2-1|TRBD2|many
CASSAVSGRTYNEQFF
TGTGCCAGCAGTGCCGTTAGCGGGAGGACCTACAATGAGCAGTTCTTC
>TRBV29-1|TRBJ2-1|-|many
CSVSLLGGGEQFF
TGCAGCGTTTCGCTCCTAGGGGGGGGTGAGCAGTTCTTC
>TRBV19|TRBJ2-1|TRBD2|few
CASSGGGTTYNEQFF
TGTGCCAGTAGTGGCGGGGGGACCACCTACAATGAGCAGTTCTTC
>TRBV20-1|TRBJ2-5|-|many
CSAGRKETQYF
TGCAGTGCTGGCCGCAAAGAGACCCAGTACTTC
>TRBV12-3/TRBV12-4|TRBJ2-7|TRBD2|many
CASSVAGPTYEQYF
TGTGCCAGCAGTGTAGCGGGACCCACCTACGAGCAGTACTTC
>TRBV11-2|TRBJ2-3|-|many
CASSLDIRVDTQYF
TGTGCCAGCAGCTTAGATATCAGGGTGGATACGCAGTATTTT
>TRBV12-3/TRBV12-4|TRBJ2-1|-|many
CASSLPGGHEQFF
TGTGCCAGCAGTTTACCTGGGGGGCATGAGCAGTTCTTC